This entry lists 17 T cell receptor beta chains sequenced from one sample in a study of T cells in tumors after PD-1 blockade. Data came from immunoSEQ multiplex PCR; TCRdb stores just in-frame clones and leaves some out. In the table there are about 12,000 clones, 63% of which are singletons. Sequencing was performed on tumor tissue, taken before anti-PD-1 treatment. The receptors come from a human donor with cutaneous squamous cell carcinoma.

The gene calls are TRBV7-8 and TRBJ2-3; TRBD1 is a possible D gene (5 bases). The CDR3 runs 12 residues. Germline V lookup: CDR1 SGHVS, CDR2 FQNEAQ. V lost 3 bases and J lost 5, with 6 bases in between. CDR3 loop: CASSFREDTQYF. DNA of the CDR3: TGTGCCAGCAGCTTCAGGGAAGATACGCAGTATTTT.

This sequence joins TRBV4-2 and TRBJ1-4; TRBD1 might be the D (5 bases). V was cut by 4 bases and J by 1 base, with 16 bases left in between. Germline V lookup: CDR1 LGHNA, CDR2 YNFKEQ. CDR3 length equals 17 residues. As DNA, the CDR3 is TGTGCCAGCAGCCCAAGTACCTCAGGGCGAACTAATGAAAAACTGTTTTTT. Amino acid sequence: CASSPSTSGRTNEKLFF.

This chain joins TRBV19 and TRBJ2-2, with D possibly being TRBD1 or TRBD2 (6 bases each). V was clipped by 7 bases and J by 6 bases, with 9 bases between them. The germline CDR1 and CDR2 sequences are LNHDA and SQIVND (reference sequence). The CDR3 has 12 amino acids. Written as DNA, the CDR3 is TGTGCCAGTAAGGGGGGCCCCGGGGAGCTGTTTTTT. Its translation is CASKGGPGELFF.

This clone has only a few counts. V usage is TRBV18 and J usage is TRBJ2-7; weak D call: TRBD2 (8 bases). Germline loops: CDR1 KGHSH, CDR2 LQKENI. Trimming took 3 bases from V and 8 from J, leaving 17 bases between them. The CDR3 totals 14 residues. The CDR3 nucleotides read TGTGCCAGCTCACCTCCGGGAGGGGGCGCCCAGCAGTACTTC. Residues: CASSPPGGGAQQYF. The variable domain in full, completed from reference TRBV18 and TRBJ2-7, reads NAGVMQNPRHLVRRRGQEARLRCSPMKGHSHVYWYRQLPEEGLKFMVYLQKENIIDESGMPKERFSAEFPKEGPSILRIQQVVRGDSAAYFCASSPPGGGAQQYFGPGTRLTVT.

The rearrangement uses TRBV7-9 and TRBJ1-3, with 7 nucleotides matching TRBD1. Trimming at V came to 4 bases and at J to 4 bases, leaving 7 bases not matched to a gene. The CDR3 spans 15 residues. CDR1 is SEHNR, CDR2 FQNEAQ, per germline (reference sequence). As DNA, the CDR3 is TGTGCCAGCAGCTCGAGACAGGGAAACGGAAACACCATATATTTT. Amino acids: CASSSRQGNGNTIYF.

V and J are TRBV6-5 and TRBJ1-5; D is perhaps TRBD1 (6 bases). Trimming removed 0 bases at V and 4 bases at J, with 10 bases between. CDR3 length: 15 residues. Germline CDR1 and CDR2: MNHEY and SVGAGI. CDR3 DNA: TGTGCCAGCAGTTACTCACAGGGAAGAAATCAGCCCCAGCATTTT. This translates into CASSYSQGRNQPQHF.

V is TRBV6-5 and J is TRBJ2-7; no clear D. V was shortened by 0 bases and J by 0 bases, with 9 bases between the two germline ends. The CDR3 covers 15 residues. CDR1 is MNHEY, CDR2 SVGAGI, per germline. The CDR3 DNA reads as TGTGCCAGCAGTTACTCGTACAGCCTCTCCTACGAGCAGTACTTC. This encodes CASSYSYSLSYEQYF.

The chain recombines TRBV6-7 with TRBJ2-5; possibly TRBD2 for D (6 bases). TRBV6-7 is annotated as an ORF whose role is uncertain. Trimming removed 5 bases at V and 4 bases at J, with 20 bases between. This CDR3 has 16 amino acids. The CDR3 nucleotides are TGTGCCAGCAGTCACGACTCCGGGGGTCCAAGAGAGACCCAGTACTTC. This encodes CASSHDSGGPRETQYF.

This chain connects TRBV19 to TRBJ2-1; 13 nucleotides align to TRBD2. The ends lost 1 base at V and 8 bases at J; junction bases unmatched: 5. The CDR3 spans 16 residues. Per the germline V gene, CDR1 is LNHDA and CDR2 is SQIVND (reference sequence). CDR3 in amino acids: CASSIGTSGRIDEQFF. The CDR3 DNA reads as TGTGCCAGTAGTATAGGGACTAGCGGGAGAATAGATGAGCAGTTCTTC.

This clone ranks as medium-sized. The chain recombines TRBV11-3 with TRBJ2-7; D is perhaps TRBD1 or TRBD2 (5 bases each). This CDR3 spans 12 amino acids. Germline lookup yields CDR1 SGHNT and CDR2 YENEEA. V was pared by 0 bases and J by 6 bases, with 6 bases between. CDR3 residues: CASSLDGGEQYF. CDR3 DNA sequence: TGTGCCAGCAGCTTAGATGGGGGCGAGCAGTACTTC.

The chain employs TRBV30 and TRBJ2-2, with 12 bases matching TRBD1. The V gene's germline CDR1 is GTSNPN and CDR2 SVGIG (reference sequence). This CDR3 has 22 amino acids. The V gene end was trimmed by 0 bases and the J gene end by 4 bases; junction bases not matched to a gene: 21. Written as DNA, the CDR3 is TGTGCCTGGAGTGTCCAGTTTATCCGGGACAGGGGGCGCCGGGAGTCCACCGGGGAGCTGTTTTTT. The encoded protein is CAWSVQFIRDRGRRESTGELFF.

This CDR3 reads CASSQELGYNEQFF. CDR3 nucleotides: TGCGCCAGCAGCCAAGAACTGGGTTACAATGAGCAGTTCTTC. V gene TRBV4-3 combines with J gene TRBJ2-1; D is unresolved. Germline CDR1 LGHNA, CDR2 YSLEER. V was cut by 0 bases and J by 4 bases, with 7 bases left in between. This CDR3 has 14 amino acids.

This chain joins TRBV3-1 (or the pseudogene TRBV3-2) and TRBJ2-1, with TRBD1 as a possible D gene (6 bases). Germline lookup yields CDR1 LGHDT and CDR2 YNNKEL (reference sequence). The CDR3 is 17 residues long. The V end lost 0 bases, the J end lost 2 bases, and 14 bases lay between the germline ends. CDR3 sequence (DNA): TGTGCCAGCAGCCAAGATCTGCTCAGGGGCACCTACAATGAGCAGTTCTTC. Amino acids: CASSQDLLRGTYNEQFF.

V is TRBV16 and J is TRBJ1-5; D is unresolved. This CDR3 region has 12 residues. The germline V gene has CDR1 KGHSY and CDR2 FQNENV. Between the trimmed V and J ends, which lost 2 bases and 11 bases, there was a span of 10 bases. This CDR3 reads CASSQIGLAQHF. In DNA form, the CDR3 reads TGTGCCAGCAGCCAAATCGGTTTAGCCCAGCATTTT.

Note on this clone: A much larger clone lies a single base off, so this may be a read error. Other DNA sequences in the sample encode the same CDR3. J is TRBJ2-7 and V is TRBV6-5; 9 nucleotides line up with TRBD1. J gave up 4 bases and V 2 bases, and 6 bases lay outside the gene matches. Germline V gives CDR1 MNHEY, CDR2 SVGAGI. The CDR3 runs to 15 residues. The CDR3 is CASSYGRDRAYEQYF. Here the CDR3 DNA reads TGTGCCAGCAGTTACGGTCGGGACAGGGCTTACGAGCAGTACTTC.

The chain uses TRBV19 and TRBJ2-5; the D is unclear. CDR1 and CDR2 from the germline V gene are LNHDA and SQIVND (reference sequence). The CDR3 is 12 amino acids. V lost 3 bases to trimming and J lost 4 bases, with 6 bases between them. The CDR3 loop reads CASSMWGETQYF. CDR3 nucleotides: TGTGCCAGTAGTATGTGGGGAGAGACCCAGTACTTC.

The chain has TRBV5-6 and TRBJ1-6, with TRBD1 matching over 11 bases. Losses at the gene ends were 4 bases for V and 6 bases for J; bases not matched to a gene: 3. Germline V lookup: CDR1 SGHDT, CDR2 YYEEEE. CDR3 length: 15 amino acids. The CDR3: CASSTGQGANSPLHF. CDR3 nucleotides: TGTGCCAGCAGCACTGGACAGGGGGCTAATTCACCCCTCCACTTT.